This T cell receptor (beta chain) was sequenced during a study of CD4 and CD8 cells across lung adenocarcinoma regions. The CDR3 is made up of 15 amino acids. Trimming left V 0 bases short and J 6 bases short, with 12 bases between. Germline loops: CDR1 MNHEY, CDR2 SVGAGI. Each CDR3 protein is one row after TCRdb ran MiXCR on the PCR reads. The sample carries about 4,600 distinct CDR3 sequences, 35% to 50% recorded once. The TCR comes from a female donor with lung adenocarcinoma. The CD4 and CD8 labels of this study may be unreliable. The sample was CD4+ T cells from the margin of a lung tumor. The rearrangement joins TRBV6-5 to TRBJ2-1; D possibly matches TRBD1 or TRBD2 (5 bases each). This CDR3 reads CASSYSGTPPNEQFF. In DNA, the CDR3 is TGTGCCAGCAGTTACTCCGGGACCCCACCCAATGAGCAGTTCTTC.